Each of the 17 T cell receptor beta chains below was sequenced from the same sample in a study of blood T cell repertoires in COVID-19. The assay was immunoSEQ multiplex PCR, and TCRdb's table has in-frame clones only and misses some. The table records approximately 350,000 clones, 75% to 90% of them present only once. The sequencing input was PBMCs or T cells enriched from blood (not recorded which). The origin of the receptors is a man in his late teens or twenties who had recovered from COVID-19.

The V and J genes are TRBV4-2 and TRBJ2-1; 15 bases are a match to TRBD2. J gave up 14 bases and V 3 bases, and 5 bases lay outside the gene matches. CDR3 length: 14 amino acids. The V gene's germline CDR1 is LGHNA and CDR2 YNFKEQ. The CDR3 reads CASSQDGTSGRKFF. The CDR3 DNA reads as TGTGCCAGCAGCCAGGATGGGACTAGCGGGAGGAAGTTCTTC.

The CDR3 is CASSLPRGFRQPQHF. The CDR3 region has the DNA TGTGCCAGCAGCCTCCCCCGGGGTTTTAGGCAGCCCCAGCATTTT. This chain links TRBV7-6 with TRBJ1-5; D is uncertain. With 5 bases removed from V and 7 bases from J, the gap between germline ends came to 18 bases. This CDR3 is built from 15 residues. Germline CDR1 is SGHVS and CDR2 is FNYEAQ.

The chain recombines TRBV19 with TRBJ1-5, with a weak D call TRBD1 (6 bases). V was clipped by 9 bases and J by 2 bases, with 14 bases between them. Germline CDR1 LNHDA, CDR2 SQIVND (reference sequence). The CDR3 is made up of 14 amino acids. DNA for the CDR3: TGTGCCAGCGGCACGACAGGTGGCAATCAGCCCCAGCATTTT. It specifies CASGTTGGNQPQHF.

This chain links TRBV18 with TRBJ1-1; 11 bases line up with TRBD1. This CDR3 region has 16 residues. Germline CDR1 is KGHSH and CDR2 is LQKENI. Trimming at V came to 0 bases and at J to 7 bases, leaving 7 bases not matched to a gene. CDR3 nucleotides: TGTGCCAGCTCACCACCGGGAGGACAGGGGGCAAGTGAAGCTTTCTTT. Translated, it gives CASSPPGGQGASEAFF.

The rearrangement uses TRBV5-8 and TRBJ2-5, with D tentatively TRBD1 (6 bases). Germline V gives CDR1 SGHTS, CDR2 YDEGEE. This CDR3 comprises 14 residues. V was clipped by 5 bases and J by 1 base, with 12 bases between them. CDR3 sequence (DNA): TGTGCCAGCAGTCGACAGGTTATCCAAGAGACCCAGTACTTC. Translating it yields CASSRQVIQETQYF. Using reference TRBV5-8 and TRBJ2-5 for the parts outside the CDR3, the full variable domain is EAGVTQSPTHLIKTRGQQATLRCSPISGHTSVYWYQQALGLGLQFLLWYDEGEERNRGNFPPRFSGRQFPNYSSELNVNALELEDSALYLCASSRQVIQETQYFGPGTRLLVL.

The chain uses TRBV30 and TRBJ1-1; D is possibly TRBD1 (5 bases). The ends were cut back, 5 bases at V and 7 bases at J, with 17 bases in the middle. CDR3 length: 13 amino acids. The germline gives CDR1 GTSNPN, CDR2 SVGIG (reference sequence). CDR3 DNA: TGTGCCTGGGAGGGACGGGAGGTGGGTGAAGCTTTCTTT. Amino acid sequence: CAWEGREVGEAFF.

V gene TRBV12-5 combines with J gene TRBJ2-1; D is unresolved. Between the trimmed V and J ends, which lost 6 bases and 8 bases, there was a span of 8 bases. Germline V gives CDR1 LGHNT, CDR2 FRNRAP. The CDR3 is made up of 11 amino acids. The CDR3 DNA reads TGTGCTAGTGGCGGAGATCATGAGCAGTTCTTC. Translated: CASGGDHEQFF.

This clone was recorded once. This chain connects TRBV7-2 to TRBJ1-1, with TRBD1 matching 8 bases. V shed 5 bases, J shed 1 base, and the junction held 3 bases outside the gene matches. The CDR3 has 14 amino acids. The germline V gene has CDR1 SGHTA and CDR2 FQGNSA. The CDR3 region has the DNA TGTGCCAGCAGCGCAGGGGGCTGGAACACTGAAGCTTTCTTT. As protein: CASSAGGWNTEAFF.

The CDR3: CASRPTGVYGYTF. The CDR3 nucleotides read TGTGCCAGCAGGCCTACAGGGGTCTATGGCTACACCTTC. The genes are TRBV28 and TRBJ1-2, with TRBD1 matching 7 bases. V gave up 6 bases and J gave up 4 bases; unmatched junction bases: 5. Germline V CDR1 and CDR2: MDHEN, SYDVKM. CDR3 length: 13 residues.

CDR3 sequence (DNA): TGTGCCAGCAGCTTAGGCGGCCCTCCGGTCAATGAGCAGTTCTTC. It codes for CASSLGGPPVNEQFF. The chain combines TRBV7-9 with TRBJ2-1; D is unclear. Trimming shortened V by 1 base and J by 6 bases, and 13 bases separated the two germline ends. CDR1 SEHNR and CDR2 FQNEAQ come from the germline V gene (reference sequence). The CDR3 extends over 15 amino acids.

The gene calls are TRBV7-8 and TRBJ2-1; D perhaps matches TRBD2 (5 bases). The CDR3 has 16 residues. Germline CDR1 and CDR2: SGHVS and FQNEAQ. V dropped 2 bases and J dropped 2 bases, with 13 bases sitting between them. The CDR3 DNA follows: TGTGCCAGCAGCTTATCCCGGACTCGGACCTACAATGAGCAGTTCTTC. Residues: CASSLSRTRTYNEQFF. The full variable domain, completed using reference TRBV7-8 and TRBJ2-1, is GAGVSQSPRYKVAKRGQDVALRCDPISGHVSLFWYQQALGQGPEFLTYFQNEAQLDKSGLPSDRFFAERPEGSVSTLKIQRTQQEDSAVYLCASSLSRTRTYNEQFFGPGTRLTVL.

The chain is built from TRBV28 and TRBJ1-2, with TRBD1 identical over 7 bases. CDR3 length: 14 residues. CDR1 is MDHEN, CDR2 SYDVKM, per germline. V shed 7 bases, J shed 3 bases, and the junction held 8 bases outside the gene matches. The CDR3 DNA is TGTGCCAGCACCCAGACAGGGAACTACTATGGCTACACCTTC. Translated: CASTQTGNYYGYTF.

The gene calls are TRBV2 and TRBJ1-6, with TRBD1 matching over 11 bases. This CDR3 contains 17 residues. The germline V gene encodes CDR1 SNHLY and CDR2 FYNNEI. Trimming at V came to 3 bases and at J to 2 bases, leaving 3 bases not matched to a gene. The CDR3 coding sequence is TGTGCCAGCAGTGACGGGACAGGGGGAGCCTATAATTCACCCCTCCACTTT. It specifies CASSDGTGGAYNSPLHF.

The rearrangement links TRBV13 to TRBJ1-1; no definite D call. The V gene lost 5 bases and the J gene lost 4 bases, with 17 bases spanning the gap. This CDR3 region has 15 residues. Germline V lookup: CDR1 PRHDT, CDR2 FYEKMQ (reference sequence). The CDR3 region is CASSPGPRRSTEAFF. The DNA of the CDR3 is TGTGCCAGCAGCCCAGGTCCCAGGAGGAGCACTGAAGCTTTCTTT.

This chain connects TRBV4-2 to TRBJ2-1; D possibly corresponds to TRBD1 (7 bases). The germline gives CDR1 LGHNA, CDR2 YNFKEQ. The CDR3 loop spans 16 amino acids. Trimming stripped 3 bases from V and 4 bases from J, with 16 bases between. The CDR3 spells CASSHDRVGGYNEQFF. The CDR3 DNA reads TGTGCCAGCAGCCATGACAGGGTTGGAGGGTACAATGAGCAGTTCTTC.

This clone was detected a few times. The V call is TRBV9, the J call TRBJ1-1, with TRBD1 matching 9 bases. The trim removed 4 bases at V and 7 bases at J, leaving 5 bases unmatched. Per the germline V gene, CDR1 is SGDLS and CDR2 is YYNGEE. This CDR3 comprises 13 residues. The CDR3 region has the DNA TGTGCCAGCAGCCAACAGGGGGCGGGTGAAGCTTTCTTT. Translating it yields CASSQQGAGEAFF. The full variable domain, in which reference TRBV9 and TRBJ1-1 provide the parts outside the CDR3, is DSGVTQTPKHLITATGQRVTLRCSPRSGDLSVYWYQQSLDQGLQFLIQYYNGEERAKGNILERFSAQQFPDLHSELNLSSLELGDSALYFCASSQQGAGEAFFGQGTRLTVV.

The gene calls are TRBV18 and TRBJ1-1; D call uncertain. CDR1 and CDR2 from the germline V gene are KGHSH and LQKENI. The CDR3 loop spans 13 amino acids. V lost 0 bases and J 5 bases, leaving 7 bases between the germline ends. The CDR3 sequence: CASSPPTRTEAFF. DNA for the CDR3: TGTGCCAGCTCACCACCGACTAGGACTGAAGCTTTCTTT. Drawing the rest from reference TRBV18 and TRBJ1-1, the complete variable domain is NAGVMQNPRHLVRRRGQEARLRCSPMKGHSHVYWYRQLPEEGLKFMVYLQKENIIDESGMPKERFSAEFPKEGPSILRIQQVVRGDSAAYFCASSPPTRTEAFFGQGTRLTVV.